The TCR beta chain described here comes from a study of human T cells and chemical hapten exposure. About the study: Upper inner arm skin measuring about 2 cm by about 2 cm received 2% DPC for sensitization.

A note on this clonotype: Its antigen is not known.

Study-level results: Alopecia in all donors means immunity may differ from healthy individuals. After DPC sensitization, TCRs above 1 in 1000 frequency showed no change.

In the library, unique molecular identifiers were attached to individual cDNA molecules. TCRdb reanalysed the RACE reads using MiXCR and keeps one entry per CDR3 protein. The data hold 74,000 or so distinct CDR3 sequences, with approximately 12% observed a single time. This CDR3 spans 14 amino acids. Trimming left V 1 base short and J 2 bases short, with 6 bases between. Germline lookup yields CDR1 LGHNT and CDR2 FRNRAP. Time point noted: patch test 1, 2 weeks after DPC sensitization. Treatment in this sample: therapeutic diphenylcyclopropenone sensitization with weekly scalp DPC. The sequences come from whole blood, collected in connection with sensitization to the hapten diphenylcyclopropenone (DPC). The chain has TRBV12-5 and TRBJ2-1; maybe TRBD1 (5 bases). The sequence was collected from a woman in her sixties with alopecia areata. Some clones in this sample may be carry-over from other donors' samples. CDR3 sequence: CASGLEGTYNEQFF. Written as DNA, the CDR3 is TGTGCTAGTGGTTTGGAGGGGACCTACAATGAGCAGTTCTTC.